What follows is one TCR beta chain and its context. No antigen is known for it. The sample holds no much larger clone one base away, and base qualities are not on file. The immunoSEQ Assay, a bias-controlled multiplex PCR, was used to amplify TCRbeta CDR3 regions from genomic DNA. From the authors' description of their analysis: The number of nucleated cells in each sample was estimated from the amplification of reference gene primers within the assay. To quantify the absolute abundance of each unique TCRbeta CDR3 rearrangement, sequence reads were collapsed and filtered. For each sample, productive Simpson clonality was calculated as the square root of Simpson's diversity index over productive rearrangements. Held by TCRdb, this immuneACCESS table contains in-frame sequences only and omits some clones. Under half of the omission traces to an unresolved V gene where checked; the cause of the rest is unknown. That table gives V, J and clone size, and the DNA gave D and trimming. This sample holds roughly 30,000 clones; roughly nine tenths were observed only once. The ten largest clones represent around 3.6% of the sample.

The source of the sample is a study of blood T cell repertoires in COVID-19 (dated by TCRdb to about 2020). At the level of the whole study: Collaborator samples came from the United States, Italy and Spain and covered acute and convalescent phases of COVID-19. The prospective study material was composed of cDNA or gDNA derived from T cells, B-cell-depleted T cells, or PBMCs. Where available, HLA class I and class II types were obtained from metadata supplied by the sample provider rather than from assay-based typing. The samples were drawn from the first 160 participants of the ongoing ImmuneRACE study and from 950 to 1,500 subjects provided by 6 global collaborators. Sample metadata almost always included a de-identified subject ID, COVID-19 status, age in years and sex. The repertoires were released in a freely available public database intended as a resource for research on the immune response to SARS-CoV-2. Deeply sampled blood TCRbeta repertoires from subjects exposed to, actively infected with, or recovered from COVID-19 were included in the dataset.

Collaborating institutions collected whole blood in K2EDTA tubes following their own protocols. For TCRbeta analysis, collaborators shipped samples as frozen whole blood, isolated PBMCs, or DNA extracted from either of those sample types. Overall results and qualifications from the work: The amount of clinical and demographic metadata varied by source and participant and was provided uncurated.

V gives up 3 bases and J gives up 7 bases, and the segment between their germline ends measures 8 bases. Taken from cysteine to phenylalanine, the CDR3 has 12 residues. CDR3 DNA only is kept here, 36 bases in frame from base 1. Sequenced input: peripheral blood. The receptor comes from a man between 60 and 70 years old with acute or convalescent COVID-19. This receptor chain uses TRBV12-3 or TRBV12-4 and TRBJ2-3; D gene: possibly TRBD1, on 6 matching bases. The CDR3 reads as follows: CASSLGQYTQYF. The base sequence is TGTGCCAGCAGTTTGGGACAATATACGCAGTATTTT.